Sequencing of this T cell receptor beta chain was carried out in a study of blood T cell repertoires in COVID-19. Study-wide context: PBMCs, B-cell-depleted T cells, or T cells provided the cDNA or gDNA that made up the material.

The CDR3 is made up of 15 amino acids. V was shortened by 2 bases and J by 4 bases, with 13 bases between the two germline ends. Germline CDR1 is SGHDT and CDR2 is YYEEEE. Recruits, aged about 18 to 89 years, lived in 24 US areas. Clones were read by immunoSEQ multiplex PCR, and TCRdb kept only the in-frame ones, dropping some. Of more than 300,000 clones in the sample, around 86% were seen once. The J gene is TRBJ1-5, the V gene TRBV5-6; perhaps TRBD1 as D (5 bases). The source material was PBMCs or T cells enriched from blood (not recorded which). The TCR originated in a man aged 30 to 45 who had recovered from COVID-19. CDR3 in amino acids: CASSFSGLLNQPQHF. The CDR3 DNA follows: TGTGCCAGCAGCTTTTCGGGACTGCTAAATCAGCCCCAGCATTTT.